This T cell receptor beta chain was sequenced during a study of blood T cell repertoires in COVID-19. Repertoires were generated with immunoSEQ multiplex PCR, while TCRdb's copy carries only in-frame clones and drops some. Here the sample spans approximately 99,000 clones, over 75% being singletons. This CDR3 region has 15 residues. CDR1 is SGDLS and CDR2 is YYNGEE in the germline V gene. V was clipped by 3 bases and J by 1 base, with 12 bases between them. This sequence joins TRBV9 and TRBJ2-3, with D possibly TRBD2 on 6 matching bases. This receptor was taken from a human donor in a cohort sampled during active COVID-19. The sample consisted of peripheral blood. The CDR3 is CASSAGGARTDTQYF. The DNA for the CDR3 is TGTGCCAGCAGCGCCGGAGGGGCCCGCACAGATACGCAGTATTTT.